The entry below gives a single T cell receptor (beta chain) sequence along with its context. As yet, its antigen is unknown. Germline values: CDR1 LNHDA, CDR2 SQIVND (reference sequence). With 5 bases removed from V and 1 base from J, the gap between germline ends came to 12 bases. The length of the CDR3 is 15 residues. This sample is drawn from a study of vaccination effects on CD4 cells after COVID-19. About the research overall: Participants received two doses of either the BNT162b2 or mRNA-1273 vaccine. Cultures used 2.1 million or so PBMC per well, 9.5 to 10 IU/ml IL-2 and 10 ug/ml peptides. Whole-study results and caveats: Late post-vaccination samples showed marked contraction of infection- and vaccine-induced clones.

Scientists isolated CD4+ T cells after an approximately 10-day culture period ended. On days 3 and 7, fresh IL-2 medium replaced half the medium. This table comes from immunoSEQ multiplex PCR, and its TCRdb copy is limited to in-frame clones, with some not included. The sample yields over 45,000 clones, 65% to 80% seen once. The input for sequencing was CD4+ T cells from PBMCs cultured without peptide, taken before COVID-19 vaccination. The genes are TRBV19 and TRBJ1-5; D gene unclear. This clonotype was obtained from a human donor who received a COVID-19 vaccine. The CDR3 coding sequence is TGTGCCAGTAGTCCACCGGTCCTCAGCAATCAGCCCCAGCATTTT. Its translation: CASSPPVLSNQPQHF.